This TCR beta chain was documented in a study of blood T cell repertoires in COVID-19. Germline V gene lookup returns CDR1 SNHLY and CDR2 FYNNEI. CDR3 length equals 14 residues. About this clone: One end of the junction is discordant with germline, which a read error may explain.

Assay used: immunoSEQ multiplex PCR; TCRdb lists only in-frame clones, some missing. The table records tens of thousands of clones, roughly nine tenths of them present only once. The rearrangement uses TRBV2 and TRBJ1-1; TRBD1 is a possible D gene (6 bases). The sequence was obtained from a man at least 80 years old with acute or convalescent COVID-19. The sample consisted of peripheral blood. The CDR3 region is CASREAGDSTEAFF. The DNA of the CDR3 is TGTGCCAGCAGGGAAGCAGGGGATTCCACTGAAGCTTTCTTT.